Listed below are T cell receptor beta chains from one sample, sequenced in a study of blood T cell repertoires in COVID-19. The assay was immunoSEQ multiplex PCR, and TCRdb's table has in-frame clones only and misses some. Of roughly 300,000 clones in the sample, about nine tenths were seen once. The sample taken for sequencing was PBMCs or T cells enriched from blood (not recorded which). Source of these receptors: a woman in her late teens or twenties who had recovered from COVID-19. The CDR3 runs from the conserved cysteine through the conserved F or W. The D gene is left open where the match is weak. Size is omitted from some rows. Given values are once, few, many or a class for expanded clones.

CDR3nt,CDR3aa,abundance,v_gene,j_gene,d_gene
TGTGCCAGCAGCCAAGGTCCAGGGGCCGAGCAGTACTTC,CASSQGPGAEQYF,-,TRBV4-2,TRBJ2-7,-
TGTGCCACCAGCACCGGAAGAGACAGGGATGAAGGCTACACCTTC,CATSTGRDRDEGYTF,-,TRBV15,TRBJ1-2,TRBD1
TGTGCCAGCAGTCTACGGGGGGCCGAGGGAGGTGGCTACACCTTC,CASSLRGAEGGGYTF,-,TRBV28,TRBJ1-2,-
TGTGCCAGCAGCATGGGACAGGGTAGAAATTCACCCCTCCACTTT,CASSMGQGRNSPLHF,-,TRBV25-1,TRBJ1-6,TRBD1
TGTGCCAGCAGCTTAGGGGCGGGGCCTCAAGAGACCCAGTACTTC,CASSLGAGPQETQYF,once,TRBV7-2,TRBJ2-5,-
TGTGCCAGCAGCCAAGAGTTCAGTGGCTACACCTTC,CASSQEFSGYTF,-,TRBV3-1/TRBV3-2,TRBJ1-2,-
TGTGCCAGCAGCTTAGGGATGGGGAGGAGATCTGGAAACACCATATATTTT,CASSLGMGRRSGNTIYF,-,TRBV11-2,TRBJ1-3,-
TGTGCCAGCAGTTACAGGGGTGGGAGCAATCAGCCCCAGCATTTT,CASSYRGGSNQPQHF,-,TRBV6-5,TRBJ1-5,-
TGTGCTTGGGGGACTCGAGAGACCCAGTACTTC,CAWGTRETQYF,-,TRBV30,TRBJ2-5,-
TGTGCCAGCAGCCAAGATTGGGGGCAGTACGGCAATCAGCCCCAGCATTTT,CASSQDWGQYGNQPQHF,-,TRBV4-2,TRBJ1-5,-
TGTGCCTGGGTCAGACCAGGGGACCCTTCCTACGAGCAGTACTTC,CAWVRPGDPSYEQYF,-,TRBV30,TRBJ2-7,-
TGTGCCTGGAGTGTAGGGACAGGCCAGCGGTGGACTGAAGCTTTCTTT,CAWSVGTGQRWTEAFF,few,TRBV30,TRBJ1-1,TRBD1
TGCGCCAGCAGCTTGAACCAGGACACCTACGAGCAGTACTTC,CASSLNQDTYEQYF,-,TRBV5-1,TRBJ2-7,-
TGTGCCAGCAGTCCCGGACAGGGGCAAGAGACCCAGTACTTC,CASSPGQGQETQYF,-,TRBV28,TRBJ2-5,TRBD1
TGTGCCAGTAGTACCCTCGGGACAAATAATTCACCCCTCCACTTT,CASSTLGTNNSPLHF,-,TRBV19,TRBJ1-6,-
TGTGCCAGCAGCGCCGCTGGACAGGCCTCCGGCTACACCTTC,CASSAAGQASGYTF,-,TRBV9,TRBJ1-2,TRBD1
TGCGCCAGCAGCCCCACCGCGACAGGGTACTCCTACGAGCAGTACTTC,CASSPTATGYSYEQYF,-,TRBV5-1,TRBJ2-7,TRBD1
TGTGCCAGCAGCTTTTCCACAGGGTGGGAGCAGTACTTC,CASSFSTGWEQYF,-,TRBV7-9,TRBJ2-7,-
TGTGCCAGCTCACCACCAGTAGGGAGCGAGACCCAGTACTTC,CASSPPVGSETQYF,-,TRBV18,TRBJ2-5,-
TGTGCCTGGAGCAGTACCTATAATTCACCCCTCCACTTT,CAWSSTYNSPLHF,-,TRBV30,TRBJ1-6,-
TGTGCCAGCAGCCACCGGGGACAGGGTAACTATGGCTACACCTTC,CASSHRGQGNYGYTF,-,TRBV13,TRBJ1-2,TRBD1
TGTGCCAGTAGTATGTTAGCGGGGGGCTACAATGAGCAGTTCTTC,CASSMLAGGYNEQFF,-,TRBV19,TRBJ2-1,TRBD2
TGTGCCAGCAGTGAGGCAGGGGGCGTGAAAGAAGCTTTCTTT,CASSEAGGVKEAFF,-,TRBV2,TRBJ1-1,TRBD1
TGTGCCAGCAGCCCGGGACATAACTATGGCTACACCTTC,CASSPGHNYGYTF,once,TRBV14,TRBJ1-2,-
TGTGCCTGGAGTGTGGCGTCGAGCGGAGGGCAGCCCCAGCATTTT,CAWSVASSGGQPQHF,few,TRBV30,TRBJ1-5,-